These T cell receptor beta chains were read from a single sample in a study of T-cell memory formation after mild COVID-19. TCRdb called the 5' RACE reads again in MiXCR, with one record for every CDR3 protein. Among around 180,000 distinct CDR3 sequences listed, less than 20% were seen once. The sample was PBMCs or a T cell subset sorted from them (not recorded which). The source of these receptors is a man younger than 35 who had mild COVID-19 (a few samples of this study predate the infection). Cell type and time point are not known. Each CDR3 is given with its conserved first and last residue. A D gene is named only where the DNA matches it firmly. A clone size is listed for some rows: how often the clone was seen (once, few, many), or a class if it is expanded.

D gene	V gene	clone size	J gene	CDR3 protein	CDR3 DNA
NA	TRBV7-2	NA	TRBJ2-5	CASSLAGSWGQETQYF	TGTGCCAGCAGCTTAGCGGGGAGTTGGGGCCAAGAGACCCAGTACTTC
NA	TRBV5-4	few	TRBJ2-5	CASSRSVQETQYF	TGTGCCAGCAGCAGAAGCGTACAAGAGACCCAGTACTTC
TRBD1	TRBV6-5	NA	TRBJ2-7	CASSYKGQSSYEQYF	TGTGCCAGCAGTTATAAGGGACAGAGCTCCTACGAGCAGTACTTC
NA	TRBV12-3/TRBV12-4	few	TRBJ1-2	CASSRAPEGYGYTF	TGTGCCAGCAGTCGGGCCCCGGAGGGATACGGCTACACCTTC
TRBD1	TRBV5-1	NA	TRBJ1-2	CASSGGTVYGYTF	TGCGCCAGCAGCGGGGGGACAGTCTATGGCTACACCTTC
NA	TRBV9	few	TRBJ1-1	CASSWGGVNTEAFF	TGTGCCAGCAGCTGGGGGGGAGTGAACACTGAAGCTTTCTTT
TRBD1	TRBV27	once	TRBJ1-5	CASSLLEGAQPQHF	TGTGCCAGCAGTTTATTGGAGGGGGCTCAGCCCCAGCATTTT
TRBD1	TRBV12-3/TRBV12-4	many	TRBJ2-3	CASGQGNTDTQYF	TGTGCCAGCGGACAGGGTAACACAGATACGCAGTATTTT
NA	TRBV5-1	NA	TRBJ2-4	CASSLAGDKNIQYF	TGCGCCAGCAGCTTGGCTGGAGACAAAAACATTCAGTACTTC
TRBD2	TRBV5-1	few	TRBJ2-1	CASSLGDREDNEQFF	TGCGCCAGCAGCTTGGGAGACCGGGAGGACAATGAGCAGTTCTTC
TRBD1	TRBV5-1	NA	TRBJ2-2	CASSSTGDGELFF	TGCGCCAGCAGCTCGACAGGGGACGGGGAGCTGTTTTTT
TRBD1	TRBV7-9	NA	TRBJ2-3	CASSPAGQGLADTQYF	TGTGCCAGCAGTCCCGCGGGACAGGGTCTTGCAGATACGCAGTATTTT
TRBD2	TRBV30	NA	TRBJ2-3	CAWSQAGGLSDTQYF	TGTGCCTGGAGCCAAGCGGGGGGGCTATCGGATACGCAGTATTTT
NA	TRBV7-2	NA	TRBJ1-3	CASTPGLSGNTIYF	TGTGCCAGCACGCCGGGCCTCTCTGGAAACACCATATATTTT
NA	TRBV6-6	few	TRBJ1-2	CASRGGGGYTF	TGTGCCAGTCGGGGGGGAGGCGGCTACACCTTC
NA	TRBV5-1	NA	TRBJ2-1	CASSWTRDNNEQFF	TGCGCCAGCAGCTGGACCCGGGATAACAATGAGCAGTTCTTC
NA	TRBV7-8	NA	TRBJ2-2	CASSLALPGANTGELFF	TGTGCCAGCAGCTTAGCACTCCCGGGGGCAAACACCGGGGAGCTGTTTTTT
TRBD1	TRBV18	NA	TRBJ1-1	CASSPSGTESEAFF	TGTGCCAGCTCACCTTCCGGGACAGAATCTGAAGCTTTCTTT